This T cell receptor (beta chain) was captured by sequencing in a study of blood T cell repertoires in COVID-19. Sequencing used immunoSEQ multiplex PCR; TCRdb keeps in-frame clones, though not all of them. Among more than 150,000 clones listed, approximately 80% were seen once. Sequencing input: peripheral blood. The clonotype was recovered from a man aged 45-65 years who had recovered from COVID-19.

This CDR3 is CASNGQGSGGYTF. Written as DNA, the CDR3 is TGTGCCAGCAACGGACAGGGTTCGGGGGGCTACACCTTC. The chain uses TRBV2 and TRBJ1-2, with 8 bases fitting TRBD1. The J segment lost 8 bases and the V segment lost 7 bases, leaving 9 bases of the junction unmatched. The CDR3 contains 13 residues. The germline gives CDR1 SNHLY, CDR2 FYNNEI.